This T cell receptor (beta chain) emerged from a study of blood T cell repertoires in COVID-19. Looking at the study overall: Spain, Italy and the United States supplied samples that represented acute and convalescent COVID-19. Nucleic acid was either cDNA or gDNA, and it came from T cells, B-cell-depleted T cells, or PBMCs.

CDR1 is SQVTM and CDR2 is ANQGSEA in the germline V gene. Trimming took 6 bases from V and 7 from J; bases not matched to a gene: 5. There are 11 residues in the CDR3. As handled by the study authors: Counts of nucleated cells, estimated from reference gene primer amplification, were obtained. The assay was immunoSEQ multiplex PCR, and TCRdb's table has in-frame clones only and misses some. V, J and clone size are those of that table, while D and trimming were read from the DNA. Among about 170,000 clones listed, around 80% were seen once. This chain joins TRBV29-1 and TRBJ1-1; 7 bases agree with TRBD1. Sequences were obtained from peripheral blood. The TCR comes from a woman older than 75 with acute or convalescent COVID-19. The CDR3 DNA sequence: TGCAGCGTCGGCAGGGACAGTGAAGCTTTCTTT. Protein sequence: CSVGRDSEAFF.